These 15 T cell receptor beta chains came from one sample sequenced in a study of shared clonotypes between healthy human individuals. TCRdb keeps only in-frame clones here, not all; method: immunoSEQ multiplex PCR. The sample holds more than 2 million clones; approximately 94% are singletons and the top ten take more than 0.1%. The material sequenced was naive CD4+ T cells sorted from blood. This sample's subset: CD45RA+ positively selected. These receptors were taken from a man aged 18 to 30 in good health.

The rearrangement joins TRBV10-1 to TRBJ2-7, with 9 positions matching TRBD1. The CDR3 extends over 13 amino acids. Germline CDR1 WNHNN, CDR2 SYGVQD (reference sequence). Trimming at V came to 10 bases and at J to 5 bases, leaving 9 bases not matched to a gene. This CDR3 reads CATTGTGKNEQYF. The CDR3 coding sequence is TGCGCCACCACCGGGACAGGGAAAAACGAGCAGTACTTC.

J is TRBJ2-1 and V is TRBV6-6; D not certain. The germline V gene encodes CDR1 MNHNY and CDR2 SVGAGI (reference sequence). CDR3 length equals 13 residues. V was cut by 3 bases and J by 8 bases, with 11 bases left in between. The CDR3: CASSYLSWDEQFF. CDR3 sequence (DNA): TGTGCCAGCAGTTATCTATCTTGGGATGAGCAGTTCTTC.

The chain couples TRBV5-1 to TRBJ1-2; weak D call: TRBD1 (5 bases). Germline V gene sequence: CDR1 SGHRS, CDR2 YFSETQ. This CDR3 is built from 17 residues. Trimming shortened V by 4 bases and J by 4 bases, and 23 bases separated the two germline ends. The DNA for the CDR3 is TGCGCCAGCAGCCCCAGATCCGACAGTTTCCTCTTCTATGGCTACACCTTC. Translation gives CASSPRSDSFLFYGYTF. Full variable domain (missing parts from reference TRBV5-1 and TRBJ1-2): KAGVTQTPRYLIKTRGQQVTLSCSPISGHRSVSWYQQTPGQGLQFLFEYFSETQRNKGNFPGRFSGRQFSNSRSEMNVSTLELGDSALYLCASSPRSDSFLFYGYTFGSGTRLTVV.

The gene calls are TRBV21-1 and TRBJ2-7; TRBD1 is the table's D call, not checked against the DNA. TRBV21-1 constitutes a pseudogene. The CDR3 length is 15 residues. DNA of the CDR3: TGTGCCAGCAGCTCTCGGGGGACAGGGAAGAACGAGCAGTACTTC. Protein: CASSSRGTGKNEQYF.

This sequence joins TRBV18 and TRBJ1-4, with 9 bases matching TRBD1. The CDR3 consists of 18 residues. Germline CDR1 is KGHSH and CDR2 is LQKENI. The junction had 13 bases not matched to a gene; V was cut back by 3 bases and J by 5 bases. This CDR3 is CASSPYGTGRLGNEKLFF. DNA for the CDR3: TGTGCCAGCTCACCTTACGGGACAGGGCGGCTCGGCAATGAAAAACTGTTTTTT.

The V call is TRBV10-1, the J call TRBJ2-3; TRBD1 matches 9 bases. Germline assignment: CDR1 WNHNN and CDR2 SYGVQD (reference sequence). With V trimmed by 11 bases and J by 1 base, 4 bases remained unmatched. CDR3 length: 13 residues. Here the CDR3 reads CADGQGRTDTQYF. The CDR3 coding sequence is TGCGCCGATGGACAGGGGCGCACAGATACGCAGTATTTT.

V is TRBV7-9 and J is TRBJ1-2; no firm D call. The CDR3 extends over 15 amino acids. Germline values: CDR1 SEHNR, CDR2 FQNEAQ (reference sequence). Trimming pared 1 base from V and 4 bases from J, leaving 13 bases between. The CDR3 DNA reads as TGTGCCAGCAGCTTAGTGGAAGTGGTTGGCTATGGCTACACCTTC. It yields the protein CASSLVEVVGYGYTF. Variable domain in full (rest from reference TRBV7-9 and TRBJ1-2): DTGVSQNPRHKITKRGQNVTFRCDPISEHNRLYWYRQTLGQGPEFLTYFQNEAQLEKSRLLSDRFSAERPKGSFSTLEIQRTEQGDSAMYLCASSLVEVVGYGYTFGSGTRLTVV.

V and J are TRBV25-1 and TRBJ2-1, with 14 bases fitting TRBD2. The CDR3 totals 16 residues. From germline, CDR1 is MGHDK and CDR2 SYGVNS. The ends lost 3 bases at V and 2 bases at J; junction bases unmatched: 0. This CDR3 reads CASSETSGRAYNEQFF. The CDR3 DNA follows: TGTGCCAGCAGTGAGACTAGCGGGAGGGCCTACAATGAGCAGTTCTTC.

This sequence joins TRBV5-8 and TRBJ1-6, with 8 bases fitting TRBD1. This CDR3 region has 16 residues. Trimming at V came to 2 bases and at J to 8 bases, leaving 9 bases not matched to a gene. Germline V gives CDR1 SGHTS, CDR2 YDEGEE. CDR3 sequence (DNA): TGTGCCAGCAGCTTACAGACAGGGGTCCTGGATTCACCCCTCCACTTT. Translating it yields CASSLQTGVLDSPLHF.

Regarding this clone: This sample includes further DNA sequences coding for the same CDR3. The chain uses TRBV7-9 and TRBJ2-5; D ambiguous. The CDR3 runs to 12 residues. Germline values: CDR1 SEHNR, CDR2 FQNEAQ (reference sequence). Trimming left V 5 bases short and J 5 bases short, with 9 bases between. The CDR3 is CASSPLRETQYF. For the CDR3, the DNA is TGTGCCAGCAGCCCCCTTCGGGAGACCCAGTACTTC.

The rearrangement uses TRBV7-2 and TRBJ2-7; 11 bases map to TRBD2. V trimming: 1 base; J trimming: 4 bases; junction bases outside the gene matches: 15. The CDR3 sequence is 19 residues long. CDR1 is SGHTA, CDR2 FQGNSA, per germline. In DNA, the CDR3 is TGTGCCAGCAGCTTAGGGGTGGGTAGCGGGAGGGCCAACGGGTACGAGCAGTACTTC. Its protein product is CASSLGVGSGRANGYEQYF.

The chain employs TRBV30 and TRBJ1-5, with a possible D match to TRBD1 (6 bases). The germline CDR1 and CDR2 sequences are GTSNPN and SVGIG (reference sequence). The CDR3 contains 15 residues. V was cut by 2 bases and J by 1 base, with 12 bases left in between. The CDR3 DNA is TGTGCCTGGAGTCCAGGGGAGAGAAGCAATCAGCCCCAGCATTTT. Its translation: CAWSPGERSNQPQHF.

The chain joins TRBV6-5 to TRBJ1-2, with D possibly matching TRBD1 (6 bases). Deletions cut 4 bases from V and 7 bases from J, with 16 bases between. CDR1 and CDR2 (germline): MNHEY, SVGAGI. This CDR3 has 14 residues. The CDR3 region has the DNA TGTGCCAGCAGTTCCCCCCAGGGGCGCCGTGGCTACACCTTC. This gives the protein CASSSPQGRRGYTF.

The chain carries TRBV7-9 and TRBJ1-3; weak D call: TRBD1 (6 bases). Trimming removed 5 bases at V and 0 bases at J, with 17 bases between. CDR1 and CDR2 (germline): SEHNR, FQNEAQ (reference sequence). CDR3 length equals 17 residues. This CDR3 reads CASSAIGGIASGNTIYF. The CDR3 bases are TGTGCCAGCAGCGCCATAGGGGGGATAGCCTCTGGAAACACCATATATTTT.

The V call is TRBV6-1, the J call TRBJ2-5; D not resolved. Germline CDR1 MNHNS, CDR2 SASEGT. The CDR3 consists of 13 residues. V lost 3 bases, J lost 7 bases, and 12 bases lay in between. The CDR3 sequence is CASSEDPTRTQYF. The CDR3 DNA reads TGTGCCAGCAGTGAGGATCCTACCAGGACCCAGTACTTC.